These 31 T cell receptor beta chains originate from one sample sequenced in a study of blood T cell repertoires in COVID-19. Clones were read by immunoSEQ multiplex PCR, and TCRdb kept only the in-frame ones, dropping some. This repertoire shows more than 150,000 clones, 86% found once; its top ten account for around 21%. The sample consisted of peripheral blood. All receptors come from a man aged 65-85 years with active or convalescent COVID-19.

The chain carries TRBV24-1 and TRBJ1-5; possible D gene TRBD1, 5 bases. Germline lookup yields CDR1 KGHDR and CDR2 SFDVKD. The CDR3 is made up of 13 amino acids. The ends were cut back, 2 bases at V and 6 bases at J, with 7 bases in the middle. This chain's CDR3 is CATSDSQGQPQHF. The DNA for the CDR3 is TGTGCCACCAGTGATTCTCAGGGTCAGCCCCAGCATTTT.

V and J are TRBV18 and TRBJ2-1, with TRBD1 identical over 9 bases. The CDR3 is made up of 15 amino acids. Germline V lookup: CDR1 KGHSH, CDR2 LQKENI. J was trimmed by 4 bases and V by 8 bases; bases with no gene match: 9. The CDR3 reads CASAKGQGLYNEQFF. For the CDR3, the DNA is TGTGCCAGCGCCAAGGGACAGGGACTATACAATGAGCAGTTCTTC.

This chain joins TRBV3-1 (or the pseudogene TRBV3-2) and TRBJ1-1; 7 bases map to TRBD1. Germline CDR1 is LGHDT and CDR2 is YNNKEL (reference sequence). The CDR3 extends over 14 amino acids. The ends lost 6 bases at V and 1 base at J; junction bases unmatched: 5. CDR3 sequence: CASRATGANTEAFF. The CDR3 region has the DNA TGTGCCAGCAGGGCCACAGGGGCGAACACTGAAGCTTTCTTT.

Only a few counts were recorded for this clone. This rearrangement joins TRBV6-5 to TRBJ1-2, with TRBD1 matching over 8 bases. Trimming took 6 bases from V and 4 from J; bases not matched to a gene: 7. The CDR3 is made up of 14 amino acids. Germline V lookup: CDR1 MNHEY, CDR2 SVGAGI. The CDR3 sequence is CASRADRGSYGYTF. In nucleotides, the CDR3 is TGTGCCAGCAGGGCCGACAGGGGCAGCTATGGCTACACCTTC.

The chain uses TRBV18 and TRBJ2-4, with D perhaps matching TRBD2 (6 bases). The germline CDR1 and CDR2 sequences are KGHSH and LQKENI. V was shortened by 6 bases and J by 8 bases, with 14 bases between the two germline ends. The CDR3 is 13 amino acids. The CDR3 sequence is CASSRGREDIQYF. For the CDR3, the DNA is TGTGCCAGCTCCCGGGGAAGGGAGGACATTCAGTACTTC.

The chain employs TRBV19 and TRBJ2-1; TRBD2 matches at 12 bases. The germline gives CDR1 LNHDA, CDR2 SQIVND (reference sequence). The CDR3 length is 16 residues. V dropped 7 bases and J dropped 0; count of bases not matched to a gene: 4. CDR3 amino acids: CASTPSGGGSYNEQFF. The DNA for the CDR3 is TGTGCCAGTACCCCTAGCGGGGGGGGCTCCTACAATGAGCAGTTCTTC.

The V gene is TRBV19, the J gene TRBJ1-5, with 9 bases fitting TRBD1. The CDR3 is made up of 16 amino acids. Trimming at V came to 10 bases and at J to 2 bases, leaving 12 bases not matched to a gene. Per the germline V gene, CDR1 is LNHDA and CDR2 is SQIVND (reference sequence). The chain's CDR3 is CATLKGRTGGNQPQHF. CDR3 nucleotides: TGTGCCACCCTGAAAGGCAGGACAGGGGGCAATCAGCCCCAGCATTTT. The complete variable domain, with remaining parts taken from reference TRBV19 and TRBJ1-5, reads DGGITQSPKYLFRKEGQNVTLSCEQNLNHDAMYWYRQDPGQGLRLIYYSQIVNDFQKGDIAEGYSVSREKKESFPLTVTSAQKNPTAFYLCATLKGRTGGNQPQHFGDGTRLSIL.

This chain links TRBV12-3 or TRBV12-4 with TRBJ1-3; D ambiguous. Trimming shortened V by 6 bases and J by 3 bases, and 6 bases separated the two germline ends. The CDR3 totals 12 residues. The CDR3 sequence is CASSQIGNTIYF. CDR3 sequence (DNA): TGTGCCAGCAGCCAGATTGGAAACACCATATATTTT.

The CDR3 spells CASTPFGDWYEQYF. Here the CDR3 DNA reads TGTGCCAGCACCCCCTTCGGGGATTGGTACGAGCAGTACTTC. The chain uses TRBV9 and TRBJ2-7, with D possibly TRBD2 on 5 matching bases. The V end was cut by 6 bases, the J end by 4 bases, with 17 bases between. Germline V CDR1 and CDR2: SGDLS, YYNGEE. CDR3 length: 14 amino acids.

As for this clone: Other nucleotide sequences from this sample produce the same CDR3. This chain links TRBV28 with TRBJ2-7; D is perhaps TRBD2 (5 bases). The germline V gene has CDR1 MDHEN and CDR2 SYDVKM. The CDR3 sequence is 12 residues long. V gave up 6 bases and J gave up 3 bases, with 9 bases separating them. CDR3 region: CASSPRGYEQYF. The DNA of the CDR3 is TGTGCCAGCAGCCCCCGGGGCTACGAGCAGTACTTC.

This chain uses TRBV11-2 with TRBJ2-1, with TRBD2 matching over 7 bases. This CDR3 contains 15 residues. V was pared by 5 bases and J by 0 bases, with 4 bases of the junction left unmatched. The germline V gene has CDR1 SGHAT and CDR2 FQNNGV. Here the CDR3 DNA reads TGTGCCAGCAGCCCCAGCGGGACCTCCTACAATGAGCAGTTCTTC. It specifies CASSPSGTSYNEQFF.

The chain joins TRBV28 to TRBJ1-2, with TRBD1 identical over 9 bases. The CDR3 runs to 13 residues. Germline V lookup: CDR1 MDHEN, CDR2 SYDVKM. Unmatched junction bases numbered 4, after V lost 7 bases and J lost 4 bases. Here the CDR3 DNA reads TGTGCCAGCATCCGGACAGGGGTCTATGGCTACACCTTC. Its protein is CASIRTGVYGYTF.

The chain combines TRBV2 with TRBJ2-7; D might be TRBD1 (5 bases). There are 13 residues in the CDR3. V lost 6 bases and J lost 2, with 11 bases in between. The V gene's germline CDR1 is SNHLY and CDR2 FYNNEI. The chain's CDR3 is CASRTVLPYEQYF. The CDR3 DNA reads TGTGCCAGCAGGACAGTGCTTCCCTACGAGCAGTACTTC.

This clone was seen a few times. The genes are TRBV5-4 and TRBJ2-5, with 7 bases fitting TRBD1. Germline CDR1 and CDR2: SGHNT and YYREEE (reference sequence). The CDR3 runs to 15 residues. The junction had 7 bases not matched to a gene; V was cut back by 3 bases and J by 2 bases. Written as DNA, the CDR3 is TGTGCCAGCAGCTCGATGACAGGGAGTCAAGAGACCCAGTACTTC. This encodes CASSSMTGSQETQYF.

Here the CDR3 reads CASSLGTQNTGELFF. DNA of the CDR3: TGCGCCAGCAGCTTGGGGACACAGAACACCGGGGAGCTGTTTTTT. The V and J genes are TRBV5-1 and TRBJ2-2, with D possibly matching TRBD1 (5 bases). V was trimmed by 0 bases and J by 1 base, leaving 7 bases between them. The CDR3 contains 15 residues. Germline V CDR1 and CDR2: SGHRS, YFSETQ.

This clone has a handful of counts. The CDR3 nucleotides read TGCGCCAGCAGCTTGGCGGGGTACGGAAACACCATATATTTT. Amino acids: CASSLAGYGNTIYF. The chain combines TRBV5-1 with TRBJ1-3; no firm D call. Trimming shortened V by 0 bases and J by 4 bases, and 8 bases separated the two germline ends. From germline, CDR1 is SGHRS and CDR2 YFSETQ. The CDR3 contains 14 residues.

The V and J genes are TRBV28 and TRBJ1-2, with D possibly matching TRBD1 (6 bases). V was shortened by 8 bases and J by 0 bases, with 10 bases between the two germline ends. The CDR3 is 13 amino acids. The germline V gene has CDR1 MDHEN and CDR2 SYDVKM. The CDR3 DNA follows: TGTGCCAGCGCGGCAGGGGCTAACTATGGCTACACCTTC. Its protein is CASAAGANYGYTF.

The rearrangement uses TRBV5-1 and TRBJ1-5; D unclear. Germline CDR1 and CDR2: SGHRS and YFSETQ. This CDR3 is 13 amino acids long. Trimming left V 7 bases short and J 0 bases short, with 8 bases between. Written as DNA, the CDR3 is TGCGCCAGCTCCCTGAGTAGCAATCAGCCCCAGCATTTT. Translating gives CASSLSSNQPQHF.

J is TRBJ1-5 and V is TRBV7-8; 9 bases fit TRBD1. Germline trimming cut 2 bases from V and 0 bases from J; bases unmatched to any gene: 5. CDR1 and CDR2 from the germline V gene are SGHVS and FQNEAQ. The CDR3 has 17 residues. The CDR3 coding sequence is TGTGCCAGCAGCTTACGGGACAGGGCAAATAGCAATCAGCCCCAGCATTTT. Translated: CASSLRDRANSNQPQHF.

The chain is built from TRBV5-6 and TRBJ1-1; D unresolved. Germline V gives CDR1 SGHDT, CDR2 YYEEEE. V was clipped by 0 bases and J by 4 bases, with 7 bases between them. This CDR3 has 13 amino acids. The CDR3 DNA reads TGTGCCAGCAGCTTGGGTGGAGGCACTGAAGCTTTCTTT. Its translation: CASSLGGGTEAFF.

V usage is TRBV24-1 and J usage is TRBJ1-2; unclear D gene. CDR1 KGHDR and CDR2 SFDVKD come from the germline V gene. V was cut by 6 bases and J by 0 bases, with 13 bases left in between. This CDR3 has 15 residues. The DNA for the CDR3 is TGTGCCACCAGTTCCACAAAAGGAGCTAACTATGGCTACACCTTC. This sequence encodes CATSSTKGANYGYTF.

V and J are TRBV28 and TRBJ2-5; D is uncertain. Trimming stripped 2 bases from V and 3 bases from J, with 4 bases between. The CDR3 sequence is 12 residues long. The germline V gene encodes CDR1 MDHEN and CDR2 SYDVKM. The CDR3 sequence: CASSLQEETQYF. The CDR3 nucleotides read TGTGCCAGCAGTTTACAGGAAGAGACCCAGTACTTC.

This clone turned up a few times. The rearrangement uses TRBV4-3 and TRBJ1-2; maybe TRBD1 (6 bases). The CDR3 extends over 16 amino acids. Trimming cost V 0 bases and J 2 bases, with 13 bases left between them. CDR1 is LGHNA, CDR2 YSLEER, per germline. As DNA, the CDR3 is TGCGCCAGCAGCCAAGAGGTAGGGAGGGGGAACTATGGCTACACCTTC. Translated: CASSQEVGRGNYGYTF.

The chain employs TRBV7-2 and TRBJ1-4; 8 bases agree with TRBD1. The CDR3 extends over 14 amino acids. Germline loops: CDR1 SGHTA, CDR2 FQGNSA. The trim removed 5 bases at V and 8 bases at J, leaving 7 bases unmatched. CDR3 loop: CASSPQGAREKLFF. CDR3 sequence (DNA): TGTGCCAGCAGCCCCCAGGGGGCCAGAGAAAAACTGTTTTTT.

This clone turned up a few times. CDR3 sequence reads: CASSRGTGFEYEQYF. CDR3 in DNA: TGCGCCAGCAGCCGCGGGACAGGGTTTGAGTACGAGCAGTACTTC. The V call is TRBV4-1, the J call TRBJ2-7; 9 positions match TRBD1. Germline-derived CDR1 and CDR2 are MGHRA and YSYEKL. The CDR3 is 15 residues long. V dropped 4 bases and J dropped 4; count of bases not matched to a gene: 8.

V gene TRBV4-3 combines with J gene TRBJ2-3, with D unclear. The CDR3 has 14 amino acids. CDR1 and CDR2 from the germline V gene are LGHNA and YSLEER. The ends were cut back, 1 base at V and 0 bases at J, with 5 bases in the middle. The CDR3 sequence: CASSQGLSTDTQYF. The CDR3 DNA reads as TGCGCCAGCAGCCAAGGGCTGAGCACAGATACGCAGTATTTT.

This clone has only a few counts. This chain uses TRBV30 with TRBJ1-2; D possibly corresponds to TRBD1 (5 bases). Germline V lookup: CDR1 GTSNPN, CDR2 SVGIG (reference sequence). This CDR3 is 15 amino acids long. Trimming pared 4 bases from V and 4 bases from J, leaving 19 bases between. CDR3: CAWTRSGTGGYGYTF. The DNA of the CDR3 is TGTGCCTGGACGCGTTCGGGGACGGGAGGCTATGGCTACACCTTC. The whole variable domain, remainder taken from reference TRBV30 and TRBJ1-2, is SQTIHQWPATLVQPVGSPLSLECTVEGTSNPNLYWYRQAAGRGLQLLFYSVGIGQISSEVPQNLSASRPQDRQFILSSKKLLLSDSGFYLCAWTRSGTGGYGYTFGSGTRLTVV.

The chain carries TRBV7-9 and TRBJ1-2; D ambiguous. From germline, CDR1 is SEHNR and CDR2 FQNEAQ (reference sequence). The ends were cut back, 6 bases at V and 8 bases at J, with 13 bases in the middle. The CDR3 sequence is 12 residues long. CDR3 residues: CASSRESGGYTF. The CDR3 bases are TGTGCCAGCAGTCGGGAGTCCGGAGGCTACACCTTC.

The J gene is TRBJ1-2, the V gene TRBV6-1; no reliable D call. The CDR3 is made up of 14 amino acids. V was clipped by 2 bases and J by 6 bases, with 13 bases between them. Germline CDR1 is MNHNS and CDR2 is SASEGT. CDR3 amino acids: CASSEPSASNGYTF. The CDR3 region has the DNA TGTGCCAGCAGTGAACCCTCAGCGAGTAATGGCTACACCTTC.

The V gene is TRBV11-2, the J gene TRBJ1-3; perhaps TRBD1 as D (6 bases). This CDR3 has 16 amino acids. V lost 1 base and J 7 bases, leaving 17 bases between the germline ends. Germline lookup yields CDR1 SGHAT and CDR2 FQNNGV. Here the CDR3 reads CASSLVRNRDGNTIYF. DNA for the CDR3: TGTGCCAGCAGCTTAGTTCGTAACAGGGACGGGAACACCATATATTTT.

The chain employs TRBV6-2 or TRBV6-3 and TRBJ2-1; 9 bases match TRBD2. Germline V lookup: CDR1 MNHEY, CDR2 SVGEGT. The CDR3 has 16 residues. J lost 6 bases, V lost 6 bases, and 12 bases had no gene match. Here the CDR3 reads CASSGLARSFVNEQFF. The CDR3 DNA sequence: TGTGCCAGCAGCGGACTAGCGAGAAGCTTTGTCAATGAGCAGTTCTTC.